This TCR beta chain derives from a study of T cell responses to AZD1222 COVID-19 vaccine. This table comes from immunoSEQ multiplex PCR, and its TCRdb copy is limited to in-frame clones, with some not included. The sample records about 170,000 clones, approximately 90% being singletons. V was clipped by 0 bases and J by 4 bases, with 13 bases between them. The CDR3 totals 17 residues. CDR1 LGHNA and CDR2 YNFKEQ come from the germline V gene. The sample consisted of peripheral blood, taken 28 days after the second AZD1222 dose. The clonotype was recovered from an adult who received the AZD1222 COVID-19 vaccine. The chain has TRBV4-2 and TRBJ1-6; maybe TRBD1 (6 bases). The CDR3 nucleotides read TGTGCCAGCAGCCAAGATAAGGCAGGGGCGTATAATTCACCCCTCCACTTT. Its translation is CASSQDKAGAYNSPLHF.